This T cell receptor beta chain is drawn from a study of T cell repertoires in cytomegalovirus infection. TCRdb re-analysed the reads in MiXCR, keeping a single row per CDR3 protein. The sample carries around 430,000 distinct CDR3 sequences, approximately 46% recorded once. This clonotype was counted between two and nine times. Its antigen is as yet unknown. From germline, CDR1 is ENHRY and CDR2 SYGVKD. The CDR3 extends over 14 amino acids. V was clipped by 0 bases and J by 4 bases, with 9 bases between them. This sample comprised cultured PBMCs, obtained from culture after CMV antigen stimulation. The TCR was taken from a human donor in good health (CMV status not recorded). Some clones in this sample may be carry-over from other donors' samples. The chain has TRBV10-3 and TRBJ1-2, with D perhaps TRBD1 (5 bases). This chain's CDR3 is CAISESKGVYGYTF. The CDR3 coding sequence is TGTGCCATCAGTGAGTCGAAAGGGGTCTATGGCTACACCTTC.